A single sample gave rise to the 4 T cell receptor beta chains below, sequenced in a study of blood T cells in healthy people across ages. Primers used in a second PCR of about 6 to 11 cycles were a sample-barcoded 5' primer and a J-beta primer mix. TCRdb reanalysed the 5' RACE reads using MiXCR and keeps one entry per CDR3 protein. Here the sample spans about 1,600,000 distinct CDR3 sequences, 42% being singletons. Sequencing was carried out using blood. The receptor set was obtained from a woman aged 18-35 years in good health.

V is TRBV11-2 and J is TRBJ1-6; 8 nucleotides line up with TRBD1. V was pared by 0 bases and J by 11 bases, with 3 bases of the junction left unmatched. The germline gives CDR1 SGHAT, CDR2 FQNNGV. The length of the CDR3 is 14 residues. Written as DNA, the CDR3 is TGTGCCAGCAGCTTAGAAATGGACAGGGCACCCCTCCACTTT. It is translated as CASSLEMDRAPLHF.

J is TRBJ1-4 and V is TRBV29-1, with a weak D call TRBD1 (5 bases). CDR1 is SQVTM, CDR2 ANQGSEA, per germline. The CDR3 extends over 13 amino acids. The V and J ends lost 1 base and 8 bases respectively, with 11 bases between them. As DNA, the CDR3 is TGCAGCGTTGAAGTCGCAGGGTACGAAAAACTGTTTTTT. This translates into CSVEVAGYEKLFF.

The chain has TRBV20-1 and TRBJ2-5; D gene ambiguous. The J call may be in error: the DNA end matches TRBJ2-7 better. The CDR3 spans 11 residues. Looked up from germline, CDR1 is DFQATT and CDR2 is SNEGSKA (reference sequence). The CDR3 bases are TGCAGTGCTAGATCCGGCTTCGAGCAGTACTTC. It translates to CSARSGFEQYF.

The J gene is TRBJ2-1, the V gene TRBV5-1; D may match TRBD1 or TRBD2 (6 bases each). Between the trimmed V and J ends, which lost 0 bases and 7 bases, there was a span of 14 bases. Per the germline V gene, CDR1 is SGHRS and CDR2 is YFSETQ. CDR3 length equals 15 residues. CDR3 residues: CASSLGGGGLNEQFF. The DNA for the CDR3 is TGCGCCAGCAGCTTGGGAGGAGGGGGTCTGAATGAGCAGTTCTTC.